The next 2 T cell receptor beta chains were all read from a single sample in a study of T-cell memory formation after mild COVID-19. Using its own MiXCR run on the 5' RACE reads, TCRdb lists one record per CDR3 protein. This table holds about 260,000 distinct CDR3 sequences, under 20% found once. The sequencing input was PBMCs or a T cell subset sorted from them (not recorded which). The receptors originated from a man younger than 35 who had mild COVID-19 (a few samples of this study predate the infection). Cell type and time point are not known.

The chain combines TRBV6-5 with TRBJ1-5; 8 nucleotides line up with TRBD1. With 6 bases clipped from V and 5 bases from J, the junction kept 9 bases outside the gene matches. The germline CDR1 and CDR2 sequences are MNHEY and SVGAGI. The CDR3 contains 15 residues. The CDR3 loop reads CASRPGGAGHQPQHF. The CDR3 DNA reads TGTGCCAGCAGACCAGGGGGCGCGGGCCATCAGCCCCAGCATTTT.

This clonotype has a count of ten or more. The rearrangement uses TRBV7-9 and TRBJ2-5, with D unresolved. This CDR3 is 12 amino acids long. V was cut by 5 bases and J by 7 bases, with 11 bases left in between. Germline-derived CDR1 and CDR2 are SEHNR and FQNEAQ (reference sequence). CDR3 residues: CASSPQAGTQYF. CDR3 DNA sequence: TGTGCCAGCAGCCCCCAAGCTGGGACCCAGTACTTC.